The 22 T cell receptor beta chains below all came from one sample that was sequenced in a study of blood T cell repertoires in COVID-19. TCRdb's table, derived via immunoSEQ multiplex PCR, lists solely in-frame clones and lacks some. The sample lists approximately 230,000 clones, roughly 87% occurring once. The sequenced sample consisted of PBMCs or T cells enriched from blood (not recorded which). The source of these receptors is a woman younger than 45 with acute COVID-19.

The chain combines TRBV2 with TRBJ1-5; 7 bases align to TRBD1. This CDR3 is built from 14 residues. The trim removed 6 bases at V and 3 bases at J, leaving 5 bases unmatched. Germline V gene data show CDR1 as SNHLY and CDR2 as FYNNEI. The chain's CDR3 is CASRGTGANQPQHF. CDR3 nucleotides: TGTGCCAGCAGGGGCACAGGGGCCAATCAGCCCCAGCATTTT. Drawing the rest from reference TRBV2 and TRBJ1-5, the complete variable domain is EPEVTQTPSHQVTQMGQEVILRCVPISNHLYFYWYRQILGQKVEFLVSFYNNEISEKSEIFDDQFSVERPDGSNFTLKIRSTKLEDSAMYFCASRGTGANQPQHFGDGTRLSIL.

This clone was recorded only once. The chain uses TRBV28 and TRBJ1-1, with D possibly being TRBD1 (5 bases). The CDR3 loop spans 15 amino acids. Germline values: CDR1 MDHEN, CDR2 SYDVKM. Between the trimmed V and J ends, which lost 5 bases and 0 bases, there was a span of 13 bases. CDR3 bases: TGTGCCAGCAGTCCACGTCGGGGGATGAACACTGAAGCTTTCTTT. Residues: CASSPRRGMNTEAFF.

This CDR3 reads CACNGGGNQPQHF. The CDR3 DNA follows: TGTGCCTGCAATGGGGGGGGGAATCAGCCCCAGCATTTT. The gene calls are TRBV30 and TRBJ1-5; perhaps TRBD1 as D (5 bases). Germline V gene data show CDR1 as GTSNPN and CDR2 as SVGIG (reference sequence). Between the trimmed V and J ends, which lost 6 bases and 4 bases, there was a span of 13 bases. This CDR3 has 13 residues. The whole variable domain, remainder taken from reference TRBV30 and TRBJ1-5, is SQTIHQWPATLVQPVGSPLSLECTVEGTSNPNLYWYRQAAGRGLQLLFYSVGIGQISSEVPQNLSASRPQDRQFILSSKKLLLSDSGFYLCACNGGGNQPQHFGDGTRLSIL.

V usage is TRBV7-9 and J usage is TRBJ2-7; TRBD2 matches 8 bases. Germline V lookup: CDR1 SEHNR, CDR2 FQNEAQ (reference sequence). V was pared by 4 bases and J by 6 bases, with 11 bases of the junction left unmatched. The CDR3 contains 15 residues. Written as DNA, the CDR3 is TGTGCCAGCAGCTCGCCCGCCGGGACTAGTTTCGAGCAGTACTTC. Its protein is CASSSPAGTSFEQYF.

The CDR3 sequence is CASSGGQGSGYTF. Written as DNA, the CDR3 is TGCGCCAGCAGCGGGGGACAGGGGAGCGGCTACACCTTC. The V call is TRBV5-1, the J call TRBJ1-2; 10 bases match TRBD1. This CDR3 is built from 13 residues. V dropped 4 bases and J dropped 8; count of bases not matched to a gene: 5. Germline CDR1 and CDR2: SGHRS and YFSETQ.

This chain connects TRBV11-2 to TRBJ2-5, with TRBD1 matching 8 bases. This CDR3 region has 15 residues. Germline-derived CDR1 and CDR2 are SGHAT and FQNNGV. J lost 6 bases, V lost 5 bases, and 11 bases had no gene match. CDR3 residues: CASSAGWTGRQTQYF. The CDR3 region has the DNA TGTGCCAGCAGCGCGGGCTGGACAGGGCGGCAGACCCAGTACTTC.

This clone was seen a handful of times. In nucleotides, the CDR3 is TGTGCCAGCAGTCCCCAAACCAGGGGGGCCGCTGAAGCTTTCTTT. This codes for CASSPQTRGAAEAFF. The chain has TRBV28 and TRBJ1-1; 7 bases line up with TRBD1. V gave up 5 bases and J gave up 6 bases; unmatched junction bases: 12. The CDR3 consists of 15 residues. In germline, CDR1 is MDHEN, CDR2 SYDVKM.

This clone appeared a single time. Written as DNA, the CDR3 is TGTGCCAGCAGTTTCCGGGACAGGGGGCCTGGCTACACCTTC. It encodes CASSFRDRGPGYTF. The chain combines TRBV27 with TRBJ1-2; 12 bases match TRBD1. The germline V gene has CDR1 MNHEY and CDR2 SMNVEV (reference sequence). The CDR3 has 14 residues. Trimming cost V 3 bases and J 7 bases; bases outside gene matches: 3.

The DNA for the CDR3 is TGTGCCAGCAGCCAAGATTCGGGGATCGGCTATGGCTACACCTTC. It encodes CASSQDSGIGYGYTF. This chain links TRBV14 with TRBJ1-2; D unclear. CDR1 SGHDN and CDR2 FVKESK come from the germline V gene. This CDR3 is 15 amino acids long. Trimming removed 0 bases at V and 4 bases at J, with 12 bases between.

The rearrangement joins TRBV19 to TRBJ1-1, with D perhaps TRBD1 (5 bases). The germline gives CDR1 LNHDA, CDR2 SQIVND (reference sequence). Deletions cut 3 bases from V and 1 base from J, with 9 bases between. This CDR3 spans 14 amino acids. CDR3 sequence: CASSMDKWNTEAFF. The DNA for the CDR3 is TGTGCCAGTAGTATGGACAAGTGGAACACTGAAGCTTTCTTT.

The V call is TRBV16, the J call TRBJ2-2; D not certain. From germline, CDR1 is KGHSY and CDR2 FQNENV. The CDR3 consists of 15 residues. The ends were cut back, 0 bases at V and 6 bases at J, with 11 bases in the middle. CDR3 amino acids: CASSQSITVAGELFF. The DNA for the CDR3 is TGTGCCAGCAGCCAATCCATTACAGTTGCCGGGGAGCTGTTTTTT.

The chain couples TRBV11-2 to TRBJ1-4, with 11 bases that match TRBD1. Germline V gene sequence: CDR1 SGHAT, CDR2 FQNNGV. CDR3 length: 17 residues. V shed 10 bases and J 7 bases; nucleotides not matched to a gene: 17. The CDR3 DNA follows: TGTGCCACCGTCTATGTGTTGGGACAGGGGGTGGCTGAAAAACTGTTTTTT. Protein: CATVYVLGQGVAEKLFF.

This chain links TRBV9 with TRBJ1-6; TRBD1 matches 7 bases. Germline trimming cut 3 bases from V and 7 bases from J; bases unmatched to any gene: 7. From germline, CDR1 is SGDLS and CDR2 YYNGEE. The CDR3 totals 15 residues. CDR3 in DNA: TGTGCCAGCAGCGCCACGACAGGGCCAAATTCACCCCTCCACTTT. Translating gives CASSATTGPNSPLHF.

The CDR3 protein is CASSEPSGREQYF. CDR3 sequence (DNA): TGCGCCAGCAGTGAGCCCTCCGGGAGGGAGCAGTACTTC. The V and J genes are TRBV10-2 and TRBJ2-7; 7 nucleotides line up with TRBD2. Germline CDR1 is WSHSY and CDR2 is SAAADI. This CDR3 is built from 13 residues. The V segment lost 2 bases and the J segment 7 bases; nucleotides outside the gene matches: 5.

V and J are TRBV7-8 and TRBJ2-1; 8 nucleotides agree with TRBD2. The CDR3 is 17 residues long. J was trimmed by 8 bases and V by 5 bases; bases with no gene match: 17. Germline V gene data show CDR1 as SGHVS and CDR2 as FQNEAQ. This chain's CDR3 is CASSLIRAGVLTDEQFF. Written as DNA, the CDR3 is TGTGCCAGCAGCCTTATCCGAGCGGGAGTCCTTACGGATGAGCAGTTCTTC.

The sample holds one count of this clone. This chain links TRBV19 with TRBJ1-1, with TRBD1 as a possible D gene (6 bases). V was shortened by 4 bases and J by 0 bases, with 9 bases between the two germline ends. CDR3 length equals 14 residues. Germline V gene sequence: CDR1 LNHDA, CDR2 SQIVND (reference sequence). The CDR3 is CASSTDSMNTEAFF. Here the CDR3 DNA reads TGTGCCAGTAGTACGGACAGCATGAACACTGAAGCTTTCTTT. The whole variable domain, remainder taken from reference TRBV19 and TRBJ1-1, is DGGITQSPKYLFRKEGQNVTLSCEQNLNHDAMYWYRQDPGQGLRLIYYSQIVNDFQKGDIAEGYSVSREKKESFPLTVTSAQKNPTAFYLCASSTDSMNTEAFFGQGTRLTVV.

J is TRBJ1-5 and V is TRBV27; a possible D gene is TRBD1 (5 bases). The CDR3 has 12 amino acids. Germline V CDR1 and CDR2: MNHEY, SMNVEV (reference sequence). Trimming took 2 bases from V and 10 from J, leaving 9 bases between them. This chain's CDR3 is CASSLPGRPQHF. CDR3 bases: TGTGCCAGCAGTTTACCAGGGCGCCCCCAGCATTTT.

The J gene is TRBJ1-6, the V gene TRBV11-2, with 8 bases lining up with TRBD1. The V and J ends lost 3 bases and 6 bases, in that order; junction bases with no gene match: 1. CDR1 SGHAT and CDR2 FQNNGV come from the germline V gene. The CDR3 contains 14 residues. The CDR3 DNA reads TGTGCCAGCAGCTTGGGACAGGTTAATTCACCCCTCCACTTT. It encodes CASSLGQVNSPLHF.

This chain links TRBV4-1 with TRBJ2-7, with TRBD2 matching over 8 bases. V was pared by 1 base and J by 4 bases, with 12 bases of the junction left unmatched. Germline lookup yields CDR1 MGHRA and CDR2 YSYEKL. The CDR3 totals 17 residues. CDR3 bases: TGCGCCAGCAGCCAAGGGGCCCAGCGGGAGATGGGGTACGAGCAGTACTTC. Amino acid sequence: CASSQGAQREMGYEQYF.

This chain connects TRBV7-8 to TRBJ1-1; TRBD1 agrees at 9 bases. J lost 0 bases, V lost 7 bases, and 9 bases had no gene match. The CDR3 loop spans 16 amino acids. The germline V gene encodes CDR1 SGHVS and CDR2 FQNEAQ. This CDR3 is CASNPWTGEMNTEAFF. In DNA form, the CDR3 reads TGTGCCAGCAACCCGTGGACAGGGGAGATGAACACTGAAGCTTTCTTT.

This clone was detected only a few times. This chain uses TRBV28 with TRBJ1-2; D not resolved. The germline V gene has CDR1 MDHEN and CDR2 SYDVKM. The CDR3 extends over 15 amino acids. V was shortened by 1 base and J by 4 bases, with 13 bases between the two germline ends. CDR3 in amino acids: CASSLSRASGYGYTF. The CDR3 region has the DNA TGTGCCAGCAGTTTATCGCGGGCTTCGGGCTATGGCTACACCTTC.

This sequence joins TRBV19 and TRBJ2-7; TRBD1 matches 7 bases. The CDR3 runs 13 residues. Trimming removed 10 bases from V and 0 bases from J; junction bases left unmatched: 6. Germline assignment: CDR1 LNHDA and CDR2 SQIVND (reference sequence). The CDR3 loop is CATKDRYSYEQYF. The CDR3 DNA is TGTGCCACCAAGGACAGGTACTCCTACGAGCAGTACTTC.